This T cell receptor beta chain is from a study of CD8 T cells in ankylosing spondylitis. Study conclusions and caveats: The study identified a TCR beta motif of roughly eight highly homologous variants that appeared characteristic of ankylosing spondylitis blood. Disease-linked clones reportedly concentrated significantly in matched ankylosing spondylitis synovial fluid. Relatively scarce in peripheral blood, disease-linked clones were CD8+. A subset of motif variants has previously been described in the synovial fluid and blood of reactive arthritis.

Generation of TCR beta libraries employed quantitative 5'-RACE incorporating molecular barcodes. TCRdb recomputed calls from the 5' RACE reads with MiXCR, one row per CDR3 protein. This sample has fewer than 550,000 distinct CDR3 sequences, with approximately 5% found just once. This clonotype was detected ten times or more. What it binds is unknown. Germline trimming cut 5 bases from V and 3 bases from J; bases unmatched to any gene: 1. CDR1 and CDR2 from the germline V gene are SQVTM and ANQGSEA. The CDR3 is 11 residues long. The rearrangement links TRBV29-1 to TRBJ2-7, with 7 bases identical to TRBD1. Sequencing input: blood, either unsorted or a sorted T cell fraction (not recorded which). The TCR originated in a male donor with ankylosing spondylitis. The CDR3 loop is CSVRDSYEQYF. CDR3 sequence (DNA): TGCAGCGTTCGGGACAGCTACGAGCAGTACTTC.